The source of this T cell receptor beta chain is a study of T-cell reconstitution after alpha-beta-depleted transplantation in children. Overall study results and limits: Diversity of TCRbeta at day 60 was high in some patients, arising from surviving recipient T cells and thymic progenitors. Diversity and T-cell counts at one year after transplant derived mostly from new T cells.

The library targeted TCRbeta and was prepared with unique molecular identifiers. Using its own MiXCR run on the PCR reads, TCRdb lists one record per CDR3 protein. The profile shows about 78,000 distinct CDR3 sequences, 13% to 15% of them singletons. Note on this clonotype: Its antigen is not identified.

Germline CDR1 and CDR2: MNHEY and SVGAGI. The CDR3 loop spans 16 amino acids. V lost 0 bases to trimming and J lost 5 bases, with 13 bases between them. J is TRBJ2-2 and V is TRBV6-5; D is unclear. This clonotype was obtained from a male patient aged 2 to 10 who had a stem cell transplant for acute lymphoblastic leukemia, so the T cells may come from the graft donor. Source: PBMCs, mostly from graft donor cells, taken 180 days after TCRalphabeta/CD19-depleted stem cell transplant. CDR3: CASSYSSKGSTGELFF. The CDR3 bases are TGTGCCAGCAGTTACTCGTCGAAGGGAAGTACCGGGGAGCTGTTTTTT.